A selection of T cell receptor beta chains follows, all from one sample in a study of blood T cell repertoires in COVID-19. Assay: immunoSEQ multiplex PCR; the TCRdb copy retains only in-frame clones and omits some. The table shows 220,000 or so clones, with approximately 90% occurring only once. The sample consisted of peripheral blood. These receptors originate from a woman between 50 and 59 years old with COVID-19, enrolled during active disease. CDR3s include the opening cysteine and the closing phenylalanine or tryptophan. The D gene is left open where the match is weak.

V: TRBV9
J: TRBJ1-1
D: .
DNA: TGTGCCAGCAGCCGCTTTTCGGGGGGAAGGGCAACTGAAGCTTTCTTT
CDR3: CASSRFSGGRATEAFF

V: TRBV2
J: TRBJ2-4
D: TRBD1
DNA: TGTGCCAGCAAGGGACAGACGGTTTTAGCCAAAAACATTCAGTACTTC
CDR3: CASKGQTVLAKNIQYF

V: TRBV6-5
J: TRBJ2-7
D: TRBD1
DNA: TGTGCCAGCAGTCCGGACAGGGTCCACGAGCAGTACTTC
CDR3: CASSPDRVHEQYF

V: TRBV19
J: TRBJ1-5
D: .
DNA: TGTGCCAGTAGTTACGGGGGGCAAGGGAGCAATCAGCCCCAGCATTTT
CDR3: CASSYGGQGSNQPQHF

V: TRBV6-5
J: TRBJ1-2
D: .
DNA: TGTGCCAGCAGTTACAGCGGACAGAGTGGCTACACCTTC
CDR3: CASSYSGQSGYTF

V: TRBV5-1
J: TRBJ2-3
D: TRBD2
DNA: TGCGCCAGCACGCGCGGGGGGGCAGAAACGCAGTATTTT
CDR3: CASTRGGAETQYF

V: TRBV4-1
J: TRBJ1-3
D: .
DNA: TGCGCCAGCAGCTCCGGGGGCTCTGGAAACACCATATATTTT
CDR3: CASSSGGSGNTIYF

V: TRBV19
J: TRBJ1-1
D: TRBD1
DNA: TGTGCCAGCAGCGGGACAGGGGGCCTTTTTGGCACTGAAGCTTTCTTT
CDR3: CASSGTGGLFGTEAFF

V: TRBV5-5
J: TRBJ1-3
D: .
DNA: TGTGCCAGCAGCTTGGGAGGCGTCGACACCATATATTTT
CDR3: CASSLGGVDTIYF

V: TRBV5-6
J: TRBJ1-6
D: .
DNA: TGTGCCAGCAGCTTGATCGCAGGGGCGAGCGATTCACCCCTCCACTTT
CDR3: CASSLIAGASDSPLHF